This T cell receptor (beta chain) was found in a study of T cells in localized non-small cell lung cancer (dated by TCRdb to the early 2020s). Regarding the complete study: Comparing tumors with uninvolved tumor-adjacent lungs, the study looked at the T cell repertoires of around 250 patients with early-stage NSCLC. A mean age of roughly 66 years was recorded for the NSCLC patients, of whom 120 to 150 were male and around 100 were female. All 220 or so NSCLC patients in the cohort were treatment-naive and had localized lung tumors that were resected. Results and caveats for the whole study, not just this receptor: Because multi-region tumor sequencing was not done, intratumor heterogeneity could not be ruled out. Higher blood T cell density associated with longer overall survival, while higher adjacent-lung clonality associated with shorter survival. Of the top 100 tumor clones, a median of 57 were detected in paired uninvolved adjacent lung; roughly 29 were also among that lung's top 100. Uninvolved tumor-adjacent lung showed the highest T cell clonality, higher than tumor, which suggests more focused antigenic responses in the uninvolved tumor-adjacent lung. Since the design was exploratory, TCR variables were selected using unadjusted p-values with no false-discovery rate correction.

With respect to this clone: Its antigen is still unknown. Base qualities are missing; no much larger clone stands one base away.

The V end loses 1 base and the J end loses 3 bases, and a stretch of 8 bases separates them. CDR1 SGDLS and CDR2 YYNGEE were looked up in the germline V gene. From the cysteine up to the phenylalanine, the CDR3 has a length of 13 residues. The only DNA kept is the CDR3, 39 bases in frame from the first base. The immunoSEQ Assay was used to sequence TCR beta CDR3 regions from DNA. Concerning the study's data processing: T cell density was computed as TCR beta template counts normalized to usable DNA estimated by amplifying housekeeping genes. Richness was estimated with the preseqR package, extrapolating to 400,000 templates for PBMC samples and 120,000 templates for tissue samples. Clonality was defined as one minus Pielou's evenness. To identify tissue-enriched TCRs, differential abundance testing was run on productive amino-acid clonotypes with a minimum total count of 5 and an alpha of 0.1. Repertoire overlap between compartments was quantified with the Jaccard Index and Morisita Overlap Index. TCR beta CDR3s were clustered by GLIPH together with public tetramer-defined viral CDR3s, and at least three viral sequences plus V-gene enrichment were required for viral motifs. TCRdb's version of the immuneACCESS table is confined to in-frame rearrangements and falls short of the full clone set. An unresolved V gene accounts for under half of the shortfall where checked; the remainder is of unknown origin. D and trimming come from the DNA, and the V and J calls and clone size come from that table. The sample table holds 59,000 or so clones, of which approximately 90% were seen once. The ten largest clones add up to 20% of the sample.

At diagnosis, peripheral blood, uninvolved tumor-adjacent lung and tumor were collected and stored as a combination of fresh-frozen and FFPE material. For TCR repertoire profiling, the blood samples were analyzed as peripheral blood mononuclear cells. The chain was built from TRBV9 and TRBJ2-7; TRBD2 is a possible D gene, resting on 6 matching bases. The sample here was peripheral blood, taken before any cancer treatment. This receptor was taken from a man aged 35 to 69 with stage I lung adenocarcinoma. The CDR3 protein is CASSVTGGYEQYF. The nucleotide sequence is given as TGTGCCAGCAGCGTAACCGGGGGCTACGAGCAGTACTTC. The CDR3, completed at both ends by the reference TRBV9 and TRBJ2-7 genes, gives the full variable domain DSGVTQTPKHLITATGQRVTLRCSPRSGDLSVYWYQQSLDQGLQFLIQYYNGEERAKGNILERFSAQQFPDLHSELNLSSLELGDSALYFCASSVTGGYEQYFGPGTRLTVT.